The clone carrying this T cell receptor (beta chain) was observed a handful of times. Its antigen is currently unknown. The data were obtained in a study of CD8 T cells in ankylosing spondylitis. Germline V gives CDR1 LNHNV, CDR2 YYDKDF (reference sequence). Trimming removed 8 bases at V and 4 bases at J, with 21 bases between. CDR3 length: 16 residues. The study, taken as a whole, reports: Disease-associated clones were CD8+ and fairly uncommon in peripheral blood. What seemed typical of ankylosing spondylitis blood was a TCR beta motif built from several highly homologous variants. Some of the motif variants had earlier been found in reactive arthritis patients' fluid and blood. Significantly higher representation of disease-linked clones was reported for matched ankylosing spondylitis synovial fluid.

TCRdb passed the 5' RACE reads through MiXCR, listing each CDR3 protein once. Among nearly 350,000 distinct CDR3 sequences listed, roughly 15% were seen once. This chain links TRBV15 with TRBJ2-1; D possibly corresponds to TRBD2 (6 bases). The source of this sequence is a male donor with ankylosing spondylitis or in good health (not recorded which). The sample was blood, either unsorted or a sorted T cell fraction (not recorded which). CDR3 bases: TGTGCCACCTCCCGGGGGTATAGCGAGGCTTACAATGAGCAGTTCTTC. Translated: CATSRGYSEAYNEQFF. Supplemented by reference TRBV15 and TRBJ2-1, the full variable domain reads DAMVIQNPRYQVTQFGKPVTLSCSQTLNHNVMYWYQQKSSQAPKLLFHYYDKDFNNEADTPDNFQSRRPNTSFCFLDIRSPGLGDTAMYLCATSRGYSEAYNEQFFGPGTRLTVL.